This T cell receptor beta chain was sequenced for a study of T cell repertoires in cytomegalovirus infection. Note on this clonotype: Its specificity is not known.

Each CDR3 protein is one row after TCRdb ran MiXCR on the reads. The sample lists around 900,000 distinct CDR3 sequences, roughly 30% occurring once. The CDR3 is 13 amino acids. CDR1 SEHNR and CDR2 FQNEAQ come from the germline V gene (reference sequence). V lost 4 bases and J lost 3, with 7 bases in between. The receptor was derived from a human donor in good health (CMV status not recorded). Some clones in this sample may be carry-over from other donors' samples. This chain uses TRBV7-9 with TRBJ2-1; D gene unclear. The sample here was cultured CD8+ T cells from PBMCs, taken from culture after CMV antigen stimulation. The CDR3 DNA is TGTGCCAGCAGCTGGGCTAACTACAATGAGCAGTTCTTC. It specifies CASSWANYNEQFF.